This TCR beta chain was identified during a study of read filtering for tumor transcriptome and immune sequencing. Study in general: DNase treatment preceded whole-transcriptome library preparation. TCR-mapped reads were about 4.05 to 10.27 million with IR-seq versus roughly 80 to 1,300 with RNA-seq. General study points: Without single-read clonotypes, shared clonotype proportions correlated more between IR-seq and RNA-seq.

The CDR3 spans 15 residues. Trimming left V 2 bases short and J 5 bases short, with 12 bases between. Germline V gene lookup returns CDR1 SGHVS and CDR2 FQNEAQ. Every patient had bone marrow sampled while the disease was active. About this clonotype: The antigen is unknown.

Molecular barcoded adaptors covering alpha/delta and beta/gamma chains were used on roughly 400 ng RNA. TCRdb reprocessed the reads via MiXCR and lists one record per CDR3 protein. Among over 45,000 distinct CDR3 sequences listed, roughly 19% were seen once. Source material: a population of CD138-negative cells sorted from bone marrow. The chain recombines TRBV7-8 with TRBJ2-2; possible D gene TRBD1, 5 bases. The source is a donor aged 40 or older with multiple myeloma. CDR3 region: CASSLIPGWTGELFF. CDR3 bases: TGTGCCAGCAGCTTAATCCCAGGGTGGACCGGGGAGCTGTTTTTT.